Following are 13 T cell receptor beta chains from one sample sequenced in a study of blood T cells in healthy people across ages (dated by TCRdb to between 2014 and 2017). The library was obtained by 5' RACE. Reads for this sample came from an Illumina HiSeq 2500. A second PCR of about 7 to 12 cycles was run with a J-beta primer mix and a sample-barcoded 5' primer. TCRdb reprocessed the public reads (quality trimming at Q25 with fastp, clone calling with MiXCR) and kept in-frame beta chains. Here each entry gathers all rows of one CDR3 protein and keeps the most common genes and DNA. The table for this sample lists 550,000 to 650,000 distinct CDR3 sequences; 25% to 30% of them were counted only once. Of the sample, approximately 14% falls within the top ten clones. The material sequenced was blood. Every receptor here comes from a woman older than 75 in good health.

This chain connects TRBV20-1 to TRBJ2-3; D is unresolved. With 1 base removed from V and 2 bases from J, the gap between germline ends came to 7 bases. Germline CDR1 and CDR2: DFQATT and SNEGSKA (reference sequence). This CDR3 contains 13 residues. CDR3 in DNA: TGCAGTGCTAGAGTATCAGCCACAGATACGCAGTATTTT. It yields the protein CSARVSATDTQYF.

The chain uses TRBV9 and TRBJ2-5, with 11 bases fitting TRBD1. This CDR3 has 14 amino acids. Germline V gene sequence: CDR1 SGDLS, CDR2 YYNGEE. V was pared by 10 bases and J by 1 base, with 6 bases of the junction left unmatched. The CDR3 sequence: CAGGGTGGQETQYF. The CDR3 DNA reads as TGTGCCGGGGGGGGGACAGGGGGCCAAGAGACCCAGTACTTC.

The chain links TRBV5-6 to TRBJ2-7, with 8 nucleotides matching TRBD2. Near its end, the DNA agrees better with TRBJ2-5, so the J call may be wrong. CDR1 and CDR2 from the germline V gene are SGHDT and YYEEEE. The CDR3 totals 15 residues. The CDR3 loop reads CASSRSPTSEETQYF. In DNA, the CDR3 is TGTGCCAGCAGCCGCTCACCGACTAGCGAAGAGACCCAGTACTTC.

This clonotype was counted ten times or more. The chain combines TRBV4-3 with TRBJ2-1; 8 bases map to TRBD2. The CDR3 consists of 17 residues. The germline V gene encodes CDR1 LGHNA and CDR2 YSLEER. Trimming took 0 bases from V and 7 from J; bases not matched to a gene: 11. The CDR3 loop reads CASSQDERGLGGNEQFF. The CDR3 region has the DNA TGCGCCAGCAGCCAAGATGAGCGGGGGCTCGGAGGTAATGAGCAGTTCTTC.

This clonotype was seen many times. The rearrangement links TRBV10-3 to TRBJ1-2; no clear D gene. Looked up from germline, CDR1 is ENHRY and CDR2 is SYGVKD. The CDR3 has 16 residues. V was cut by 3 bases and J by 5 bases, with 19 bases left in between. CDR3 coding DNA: TGTGCCATCAGTGACCCAAAGGAGGCATTACTATATGGCTACACCTTC. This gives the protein CAISDPKEALLYGYTF.

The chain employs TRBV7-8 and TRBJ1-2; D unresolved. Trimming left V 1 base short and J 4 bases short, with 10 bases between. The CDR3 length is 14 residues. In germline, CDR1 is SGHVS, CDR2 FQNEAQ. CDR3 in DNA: TGTGCCAGCAGCTTAGGACCGACTGCCTATGGCTACACCTTC. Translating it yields CASSLGPTAYGYTF. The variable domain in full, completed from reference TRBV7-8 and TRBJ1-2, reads GAGVSQSPRYKVAKRGQDVALRCDPISGHVSLFWYQQALGQGPEFLTYFQNEAQLDKSGLPSDRFFAERPEGSVSTLKIQRTQQEDSAVYLCASSLGPTAYGYTFGSGTRLTVV.

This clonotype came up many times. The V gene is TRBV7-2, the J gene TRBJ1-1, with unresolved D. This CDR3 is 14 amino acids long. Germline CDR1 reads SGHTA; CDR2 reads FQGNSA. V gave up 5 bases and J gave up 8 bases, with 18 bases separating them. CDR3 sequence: CASSASSNGGEAFF. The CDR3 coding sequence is TGTGCCAGCAGCGCTAGTTCTAACGGCGGGGAAGCTTTCTTT.

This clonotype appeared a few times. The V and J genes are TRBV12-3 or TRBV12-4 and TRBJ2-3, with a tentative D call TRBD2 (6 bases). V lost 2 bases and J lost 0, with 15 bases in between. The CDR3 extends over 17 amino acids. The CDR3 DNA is TGTGCCAGCAGTTTACGCCTCGGCGGGGTGAGCACAGATACGCAGTATTTT. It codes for CASSLRLGGVSTDTQYF.

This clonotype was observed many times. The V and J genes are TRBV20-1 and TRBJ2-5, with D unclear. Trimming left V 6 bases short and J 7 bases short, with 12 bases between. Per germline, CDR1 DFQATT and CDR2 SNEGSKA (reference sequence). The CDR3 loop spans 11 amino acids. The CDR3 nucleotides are TGCAGTGCATCGGTAGGATCGACCCAGTACTTC. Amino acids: CSASVGSTQYF.

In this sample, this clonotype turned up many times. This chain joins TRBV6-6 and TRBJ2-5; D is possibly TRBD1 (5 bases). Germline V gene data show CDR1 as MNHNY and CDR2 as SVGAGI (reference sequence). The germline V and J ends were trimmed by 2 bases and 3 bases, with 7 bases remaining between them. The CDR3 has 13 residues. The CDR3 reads CASSYAREETQYF. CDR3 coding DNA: TGTGCCAGCAGTTACGCCAGGGAAGAGACCCAGTACTTC.

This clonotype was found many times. CDR3 sequence (DNA): TGTGCCAGGAGTCCGGGACTTACAAACTATGGCTACACCTTC. It is translated as CARSPGLTNYGYTF. The chain uses TRBV6-1 and TRBJ1-2, with D possibly TRBD1 on 5 matching bases. V lost 9 bases and J lost 2, with 16 bases in between. The CDR3 is 14 residues long. Per the germline V gene, CDR1 is MNHNS and CDR2 is SASEGT.

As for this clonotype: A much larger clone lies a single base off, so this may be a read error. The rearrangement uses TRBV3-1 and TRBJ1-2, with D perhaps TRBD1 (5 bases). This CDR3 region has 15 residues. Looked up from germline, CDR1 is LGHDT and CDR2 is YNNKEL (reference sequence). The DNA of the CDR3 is TGTACCAGCAGCCAAGACCCGACAGTGTTCTATGGCTACACCTTC. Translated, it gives CTSSQDPTVFYGYTF.

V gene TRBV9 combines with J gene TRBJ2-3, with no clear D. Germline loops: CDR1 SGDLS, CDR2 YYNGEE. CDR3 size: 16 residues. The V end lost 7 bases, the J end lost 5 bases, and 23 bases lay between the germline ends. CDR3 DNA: TGTGCCAGCGGCGGACGACGAATCAAGCCCCAAGATACGCAGTATTTT. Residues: CASGGRRIKPQDTQYF.